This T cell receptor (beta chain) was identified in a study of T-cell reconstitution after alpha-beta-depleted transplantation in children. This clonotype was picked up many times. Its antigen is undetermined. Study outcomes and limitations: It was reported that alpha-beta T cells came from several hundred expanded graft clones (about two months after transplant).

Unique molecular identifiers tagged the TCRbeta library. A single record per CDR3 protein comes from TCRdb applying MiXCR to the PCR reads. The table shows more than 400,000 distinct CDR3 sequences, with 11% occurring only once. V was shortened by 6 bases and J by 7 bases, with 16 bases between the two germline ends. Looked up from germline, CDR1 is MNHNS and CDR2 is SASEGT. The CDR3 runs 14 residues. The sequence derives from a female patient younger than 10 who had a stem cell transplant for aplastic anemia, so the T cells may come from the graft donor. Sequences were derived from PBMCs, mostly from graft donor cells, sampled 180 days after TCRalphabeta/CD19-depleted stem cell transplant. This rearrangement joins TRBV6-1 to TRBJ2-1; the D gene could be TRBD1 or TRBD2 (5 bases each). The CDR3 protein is CASRRDPSFNEQFF. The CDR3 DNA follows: TGTGCCAGCAGAAGGGACCCATCTTTTAATGAGCAGTTCTTC.